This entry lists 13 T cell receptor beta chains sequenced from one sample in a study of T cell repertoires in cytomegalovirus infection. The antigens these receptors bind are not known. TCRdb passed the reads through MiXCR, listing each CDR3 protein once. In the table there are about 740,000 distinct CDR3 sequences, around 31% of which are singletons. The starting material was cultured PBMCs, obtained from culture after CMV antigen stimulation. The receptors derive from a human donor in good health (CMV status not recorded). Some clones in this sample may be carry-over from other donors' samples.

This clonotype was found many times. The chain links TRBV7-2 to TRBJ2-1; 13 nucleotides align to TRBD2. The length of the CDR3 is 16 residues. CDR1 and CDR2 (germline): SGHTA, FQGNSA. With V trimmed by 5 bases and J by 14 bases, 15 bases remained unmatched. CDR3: CASSDTPGLAGEWEFF. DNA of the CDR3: TGTGCCAGCAGCGACACACCCGGACTAGCGGGAGAATGGGAGTTCTTC.

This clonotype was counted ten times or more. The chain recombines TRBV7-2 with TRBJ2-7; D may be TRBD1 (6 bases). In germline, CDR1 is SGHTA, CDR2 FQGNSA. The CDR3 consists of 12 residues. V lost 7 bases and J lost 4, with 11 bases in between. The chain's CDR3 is CASKGRGYEQYF. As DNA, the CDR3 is TGTGCCAGCAAGGGCAGGGGTTACGAGCAGTACTTC.

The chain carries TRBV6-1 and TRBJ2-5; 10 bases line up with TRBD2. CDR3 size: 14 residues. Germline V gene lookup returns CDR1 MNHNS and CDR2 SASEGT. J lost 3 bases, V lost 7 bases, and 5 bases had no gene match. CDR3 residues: CASIRGLAEETQYF. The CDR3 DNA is TGTGCCAGCATCCGTGGACTAGCGGAAGAGACCCAGTACTTC.

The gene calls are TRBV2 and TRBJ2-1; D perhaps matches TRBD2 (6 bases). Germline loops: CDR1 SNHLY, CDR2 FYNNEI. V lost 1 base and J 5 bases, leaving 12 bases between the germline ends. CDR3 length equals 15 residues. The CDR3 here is CASSEEGGHHNEQFF. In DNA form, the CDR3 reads TGTGCCAGCAGTGAAGAGGGAGGCCACCACAATGAGCAGTTCTTC. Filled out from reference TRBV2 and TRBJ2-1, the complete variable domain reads EPEVTQTPSHQVTQMGQEVILRCVPISNHLYFYWYRQILGQKVEFLVSFYNNEISEKSEIFDDQFSVERPDGSNFTLKIRSTKLEDSAMYFCASSEEGGHHNEQFFGPGTRLTVL.

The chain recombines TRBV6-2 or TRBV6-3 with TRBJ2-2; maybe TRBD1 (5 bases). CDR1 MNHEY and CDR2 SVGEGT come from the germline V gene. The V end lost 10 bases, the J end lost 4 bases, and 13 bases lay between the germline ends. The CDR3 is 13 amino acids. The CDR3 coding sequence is TGTGCCACCGAGAGACAGTCCACCGGGGAGCTGTTTTTT. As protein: CATERQSTGELFF.

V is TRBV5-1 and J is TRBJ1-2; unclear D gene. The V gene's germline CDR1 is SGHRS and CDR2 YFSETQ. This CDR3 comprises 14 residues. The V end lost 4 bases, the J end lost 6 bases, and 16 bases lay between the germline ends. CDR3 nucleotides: TGCGCCAGCAGCGCCTCTCCCGTATGGGATGGCTACACCTTC. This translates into CASSASPVWDGYTF.

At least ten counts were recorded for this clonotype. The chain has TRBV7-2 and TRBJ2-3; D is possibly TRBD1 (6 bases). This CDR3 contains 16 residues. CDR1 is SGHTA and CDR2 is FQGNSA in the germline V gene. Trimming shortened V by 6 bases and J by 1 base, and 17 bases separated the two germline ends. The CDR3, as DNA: TGTGCCAGCAGTACAGGGCCCCCGTCTGGCACAGATACGCAGTATTTT. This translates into CASSTGPPSGTDTQYF.

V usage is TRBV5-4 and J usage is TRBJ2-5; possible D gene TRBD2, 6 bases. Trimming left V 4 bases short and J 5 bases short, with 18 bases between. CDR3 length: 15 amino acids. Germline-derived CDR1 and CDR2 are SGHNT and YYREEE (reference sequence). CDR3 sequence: CASSPEAGSVETQYF. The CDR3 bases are TGTGCCAGCAGCCCGGAGGCGGGAAGCGTGGAGACCCAGTACTTC.

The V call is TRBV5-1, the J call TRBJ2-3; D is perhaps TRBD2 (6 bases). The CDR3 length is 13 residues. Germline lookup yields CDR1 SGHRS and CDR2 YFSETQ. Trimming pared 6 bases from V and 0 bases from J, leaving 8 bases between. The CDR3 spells CASMEGSTDTQYF. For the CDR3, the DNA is TGCGCCAGCATGGAGGGGAGCACAGATACGCAGTATTTT.

CDR3 coding DNA: TGTGCCATCAGTGAAGATAGGACGTCTACGGGGGCTAAAGGTGGCTACACCTTC. Translating gives CAISEDRTSTGAKGGYTF. The rearrangement links TRBV10-3 to TRBJ1-2; weak D call: TRBD1 (6 bases). In germline, CDR1 is ENHRY, CDR2 SYGVKD. V was pared by 3 bases and J by 7 bases, with 27 bases between. This CDR3 has 18 residues.

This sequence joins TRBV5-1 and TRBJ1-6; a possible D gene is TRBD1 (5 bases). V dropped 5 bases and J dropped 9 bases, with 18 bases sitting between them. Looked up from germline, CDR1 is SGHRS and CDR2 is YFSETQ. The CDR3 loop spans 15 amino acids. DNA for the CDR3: TGCGCCAGCAGGGTGGGGCCCCACGGGGGTTCACCCCTCCACTTT. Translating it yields CASRVGPHGGSPLHF.

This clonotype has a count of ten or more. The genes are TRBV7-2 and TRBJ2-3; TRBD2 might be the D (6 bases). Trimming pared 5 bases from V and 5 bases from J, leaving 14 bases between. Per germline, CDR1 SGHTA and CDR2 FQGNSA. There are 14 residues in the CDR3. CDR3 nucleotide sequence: TGTGCCAGCAGCGCAGCGGGCTGGAGAGATACGCAGTATTTT. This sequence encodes CASSAAGWRDTQYF.

This chain's CDR3 is CASSLNLAGYTDTQYF. The CDR3 nucleotides are TGTGCCAGCAGTCTTAATCTAGCGGGATACACAGATACGCAGTATTTT. The rearrangement uses TRBV12-3 or TRBV12-4 and TRBJ2-3, with 9 bases lining up with TRBD2. After removal of 5 bases from V and 2 bases from J, the junction contained 8 bases not matched to a gene. This CDR3 region has 16 residues.